This is a list of T cell receptor beta chains from one sample in a study of vaccination and CD4 T cells after COVID-19. No antigen has been identified for these receptors. TCRdb passed the PCR reads through MiXCR, listing each CDR3 protein once. The sample shows approximately 20,000 distinct CDR3 sequences, roughly half of them seen only once. The sample comprised CD4+ T cells from blood, cultured in vitro. The receptors originated from a human donor who had recovered from COVID-19. CDR3s include the opening cysteine and the closing phenylalanine or tryptophan. A D gene is named only where the DNA matches it firmly. Not all rows give a size; the values are once, few, many and, for expanded clones, a class.

d_gene: TRBD2
abundance: NA
v_gene: TRBV7-2
j_gene: TRBJ2-7
CDR3aa: CASSLEGLAGREQYF
CDR3nt: TGTGCCAGCAGCTTGGAGGGTTTAGCGGGACGGGAGCAGTACTTC

d_gene: NA
abundance: NA
v_gene: TRBV4-1
j_gene: TRBJ1-1
CDR3aa: CASSQSRLLNTEAFF
CDR3nt: TGCGCCAGCAGCCAATCCCGTTTATTGAACACTGAAGCTTTCTTT

d_gene: NA
abundance: few
v_gene: TRBV20-1
j_gene: TRBJ2-3
CDR3aa: CSARDFITGSTDTQYF
CDR3nt: TGCAGTGCTAGAGATTTCATTACAGGAAGCACAGATACGCAGTATTTT

d_gene: TRBD1
abundance: once
v_gene: TRBV5-4
j_gene: TRBJ1-3
CDR3aa: CASSLDNRGDTIYF
CDR3nt: TGTGCCAGCAGCTTGGATAACAGGGGGGACACCATATATTTT

d_gene: TRBD1
abundance: NA
v_gene: TRBV24-1
j_gene: TRBJ1-2
CDR3aa: CATSPGQGMSGYTF
CDR3nt: TGTGCCACCAGTCCGGGACAGGGAATGAGTGGCTACACCTTC

d_gene: TRBD2
abundance: once
v_gene: TRBV20-1
j_gene: TRBJ2-1
CDR3aa: CSALLGTSVSNEQFF
CDR3nt: TGCAGTGCTCTCCTCGGGACTAGCGTGAGCAATGAGCAGTTCTTC

d_gene: NA
abundance: NA
v_gene: TRBV20-1
j_gene: TRBJ2-3
CDR3aa: CSARKGSDTDTQYF
CDR3nt: TGCAGTGCTCGTAAGGGGTCCGACACAGATACGCAGTATTTT

d_gene: NA
abundance: NA
v_gene: TRBV27
j_gene: TRBJ1-6
CDR3aa: CASSLKSPGLSYNSPLHF
CDR3nt: TGTGCCAGCAGTTTAAAGTCACCGGGACTCTCCTATAATTCACCCCTCCACTTT

d_gene: NA
abundance: NA
v_gene: TRBV6-1
j_gene: TRBJ1-2
CDR3aa: CASSEQTHYGYTF
CDR3nt: TGTGCCAGCAGTGAACAGACCCACTATGGCTACACCTTC

d_gene: TRBD1
abundance: few
v_gene: TRBV7-9
j_gene: TRBJ1-2
CDR3aa: CASSLATGIKNYGYTF
CDR3nt: TGTGCCAGCAGCTTAGCGACAGGGATAAAGAACTATGGCTACACCTTC

d_gene: NA
abundance: NA
v_gene: TRBV11-3
j_gene: TRBJ2-7
CDR3aa: CASSRRAEPYEQYF
CDR3nt: TGTGCCAGCAGCAGACGAGCCGAGCCCTACGAGCAGTACTTC

d_gene: TRBD2
abundance: NA
v_gene: TRBV10-1
j_gene: TRBJ2-1
CDR3aa: CASSEGASGRQEQFF
CDR3nt: TGCGCCAGCAGTGAGGGGGCTAGCGGGAGACAGGAGCAGTTCTTC

d_gene: NA
abundance: few
v_gene: TRBV6-5
j_gene: TRBJ1-1
CDR3aa: CASSSRQLNTEAFF
CDR3nt: TGTGCCAGCAGTTCCCGACAGCTGAACACTGAAGCTTTCTTT

d_gene: NA
abundance: NA
v_gene: TRBV15
j_gene: TRBJ2-1
CDR3aa: CATSRASGVWNEQFF
CDR3nt: TGTGCCACCAGCAGAGCATCGGGGGTGTGGAATGAGCAGTTCTTC

d_gene: NA
abundance: NA
v_gene: TRBV28
j_gene: TRBJ2-6
CDR3aa: CASSSPAGTGANVLTF
CDR3nt: TGTGCCAGCAGTTCACCCGCGGGGACTGGGGCCAACGTCCTGACTTTC

d_gene: NA
abundance: NA
v_gene: TRBV11-3
j_gene: TRBJ2-1
CDR3aa: CASSLGRGAHNEQFF
CDR3nt: TGTGCCAGCAGCTTAGGCCGGGGGGCCCACAATGAGCAGTTCTTC

d_gene: TRBD1
abundance: few
v_gene: TRBV7-9
j_gene: TRBJ1-1
CDR3aa: CASSPPGGARNTEAFF
CDR3nt: TGTGCCAGCAGCCCCCCAGGGGGCGCACGGAACACTGAAGCTTTCTTT

d_gene: NA
abundance: NA
v_gene: TRBV7-2
j_gene: TRBJ2-1
CDR3aa: CASSLRGDSYNEQFF
CDR3nt: TGTGCCAGCAGCTTGAGGGGGGATTCCTACAATGAGCAGTTCTTC

d_gene: NA
abundance: NA
v_gene: TRBV5-1
j_gene: TRBJ1-2
CDR3aa: CASSLVPGGQGSYGYTF
CDR3nt: TGCGCCAGCAGCTTGGTACCCGGGGGGCAGGGGTCCTATGGCTACACCTTC

d_gene: NA
abundance: NA
v_gene: TRBV12-3/TRBV12-4
j_gene: TRBJ1-5
CDR3aa: CASSFGRSDQPQHF
CDR3nt: TGTGCCAGCAGTTTTGGTAGGTCGGATCAGCCCCAGCATTTT

d_gene: NA
abundance: medium-sized
v_gene: TRBV24-1
j_gene: TRBJ1-2
CDR3aa: CATSDGRLGRVDGYTF
CDR3nt: TGTGCCACCAGTGACGGGAGGTTGGGCAGGGTAGATGGCTACACCTTC

d_gene: TRBD2
abundance: NA
v_gene: TRBV24-1
j_gene: TRBJ2-1
CDR3aa: CATSEASGTTPSYNEQFF
CDR3nt: TGTGCCACCAGTGAGGCTAGCGGAACGACACCCTCCTACAATGAGCAGTTCTTC

d_gene: TRBD2
abundance: few
v_gene: TRBV14
j_gene: TRBJ2-7
CDR3aa: CASSQVTSGLSSYEQYF
CDR3nt: TGTGCCAGCAGCCAGGTGACTAGCGGTCTAAGCTCCTACGAGCAGTACTTC

d_gene: NA
abundance: few
v_gene: TRBV10-1
j_gene: TRBJ1-5
CDR3aa: CASSESNQPQHF
CDR3nt: TGCGCCAGCAGTGAATCAAATCAGCCCCAGCATTTT

d_gene: NA
abundance: NA
v_gene: TRBV7-9
j_gene: TRBJ2-7
CDR3aa: CASSLGLGYEQYF
CDR3nt: TGTGCCAGCAGCTTAGGACTGGGCTACGAGCAGTACTTC

d_gene: NA
abundance: NA
v_gene: TRBV7-9
j_gene: TRBJ2-5
CDR3aa: CASSPAGWEETQYF
CDR3nt: TGTGCCAGCAGCCCCGCTGGGTGGGAAGAGACCCAGTACTTC

d_gene: NA
abundance: few
v_gene: TRBV30
j_gene: TRBJ1-5
CDR3aa: CAWSNGPLGRPQHF
CDR3nt: TGTGCCTGGAGTAACGGGCCCCTCGGTCGGCCCCAGCATTTT

d_gene: NA
abundance: NA
v_gene: TRBV7-2
j_gene: TRBJ2-4
CDR3aa: CASSLRAGADKNIQYF
CDR3nt: TGTGCCAGCAGCTTAAGGGCTGGGGCCGACAAAAACATTCAGTACTTC

d_gene: NA
abundance: few
v_gene: TRBV20-1
j_gene: TRBJ2-7
CDR3aa: CSARDARTYEQYF
CDR3nt: TGCAGTGCTAGAGATGCGAGAACCTACGAGCAGTACTTC

d_gene: TRBD1
abundance: NA
v_gene: TRBV20-1
j_gene: TRBJ1-5
CDR3aa: CSALVDRGNHQPQHF
CDR3nt: TGCAGTGCCCTTGTAGACAGGGGAAACCATCAGCCCCAGCATTTT

d_gene: NA
abundance: NA
v_gene: TRBV20-1
j_gene: TRBJ2-7
CDR3aa: CSGAGETYEQYF
CDR3nt: TGCAGTGGGGCAGGGGAAACCTACGAGCAGTACTTC

d_gene: NA
abundance: NA
v_gene: TRBV30
j_gene: TRBJ1-1
CDR3aa: CAWQAREDTEAFF
CDR3nt: TGTGCCTGGCAAGCCCGGGAGGACACTGAAGCTTTCTTT

d_gene: NA
abundance: NA
v_gene: TRBV7-9
j_gene: TRBJ2-3
CDR3aa: CASSLGASTDTQYF
CDR3nt: TGTGCCAGCAGCTTAGGGGCTTCCACAGATACGCAGTATTTT

d_gene: TRBD2
abundance: NA
v_gene: TRBV12-3/TRBV12-4
j_gene: TRBJ2-5
CDR3aa: CASSLQGAGETQYF
CDR3nt: TGTGCCAGCAGTTTACAGGGAGCGGGGGAGACCCAGTACTTC

d_gene: TRBD2
abundance: NA
v_gene: TRBV4-1
j_gene: TRBJ2-1
CDR3aa: CASSRTSAGYEQFF
CDR3nt: TGCGCCAGCAGCCGGACTAGCGCGGGCTATGAGCAGTTCTTC

d_gene: NA
abundance: NA
v_gene: TRBV20-1
j_gene: TRBJ2-3
CDR3aa: CSARMPAGREEYF
CDR3nt: TGCAGTGCTAGGATGCCGGCGGGCCGAGAAGAATATTTT

d_gene: NA
abundance: NA
v_gene: TRBV19
j_gene: TRBJ1-6
CDR3aa: CASSMTDPVGNSPLHF
CDR3nt: TGTGCCAGTAGTATGACGGATCCCGTGGGTAATTCACCCCTCCACTTT

d_gene: NA
abundance: NA
v_gene: TRBV19
j_gene: TRBJ1-1
CDR3aa: CASSSPRGPGTNTEAFF
CDR3nt: TGTGCCAGTAGTAGCCCCCGGGGGCCAGGCACCAACACTGAAGCTTTCTTT

d_gene: NA
abundance: NA
v_gene: TRBV19
j_gene: TRBJ2-2
CDR3aa: CASVRHQRPGELFF
CDR3nt: TGTGCCAGTGTGAGACATCAACGGCCCGGGGAGCTGTTTTTT

d_gene: NA
abundance: NA
v_gene: TRBV5-1
j_gene: TRBJ1-1
CDR3aa: CASSFTGIAEAFF
CDR3nt: TGCGCCAGCAGCTTTACAGGGATCGCTGAAGCTTTCTTT

d_gene: NA
abundance: NA
v_gene: TRBV7-9
j_gene: TRBJ2-5
CDR3aa: CASSLGTETQYF
CDR3nt: TGTGCCAGCAGCTTGGGGACCGAGACCCAGTACTTC

d_gene: TRBD1
abundance: NA
v_gene: TRBV2
j_gene: TRBJ1-1
CDR3aa: CASSEGTGGMNTEAFF
CDR3nt: TGTGCCAGCAGTGAGGGGACAGGGGGGATGAACACTGAAGCTTTCTTT

d_gene: NA
abundance: NA
v_gene: TRBV6-1
j_gene: TRBJ2-3
CDR3aa: CASSENTGVDTQYF
CDR3nt: TGTGCCAGCAGTGAGAACACGGGGGTAGATACGCAGTATTTT

d_gene: NA
abundance: few
v_gene: TRBV6-2/TRBV6-3
j_gene: TRBJ2-1
CDR3aa: CASSWAGNEQFF
CDR3nt: TGTGCCAGCAGTTGGGCGGGCAATGAGCAGTTCTTC

d_gene: NA
abundance: few
v_gene: TRBV7-2
j_gene: TRBJ1-1
CDR3aa: CASSLAWGGGGGEAFF
CDR3nt: TGTGCCAGCAGCTTAGCCTGGGGGGGGGGCGGCGGTGAAGCTTTCTTT

d_gene: TRBD2
abundance: few
v_gene: TRBV7-9
j_gene: TRBJ2-7
CDR3aa: CASSFRGGSSYEQYF
CDR3nt: TGTGCCAGCAGCTTCCGGGGGGGGAGCTCCTACGAGCAGTACTTC

d_gene: TRBD2
abundance: NA
v_gene: TRBV20-1
j_gene: TRBJ2-1
CDR3aa: CSAQGGGGTSGSNEQFF
CDR3nt: TGCAGTGCTCAGGGCGGGGGGGGGACTAGCGGGAGTAATGAGCAGTTCTTC

d_gene: TRBD2
abundance: NA
v_gene: TRBV6-4
j_gene: TRBJ2-7
CDR3aa: CASRGLAGTSSYEQYF
CDR3nt: TGTGCCAGCAGAGGACTAGCGGGGACTAGCTCCTACGAGCAGTACTTC

d_gene: NA
abundance: few
v_gene: TRBV6-7
j_gene: TRBJ1-6
CDR3aa: CASSWGDRRFNSPLHF
CDR3nt: TGTGCCAGCAGTTGGGGGGACCGGCGCTTTAATTCACCCCTCCACTTT